The 23 T cell receptor beta chains listed next were all sequenced from one sample in a study of radiation and T cells in renal cell carcinoma. The table came from immunoSEQ multiplex PCR; TCRdb's copy has only in-frame clones and leaves some out. Here the sample spans around 16,000 clones, approximately 53% being singletons. Stated treatment: treatment-naive control, cytoreductive nephrectomy. Sequencing was performed on tumor tissue, taken from a patient whose treatment was nephrectomy without radiotherapy. These receptor sequences come from a man aged 50-59 years with renal cell carcinoma.

The chain recombines TRBV14 with TRBJ2-1; no firm D call. V was shortened by 0 bases and J by 6 bases, with 15 bases between the two germline ends. CDR1 is SGHDN and CDR2 is FVKESK in the germline V gene. The CDR3 consists of 16 residues. In DNA, the CDR3 is TGTGCCAGCAGCCAAGATATAGGGTTGGGGTTCAATGAGCAGTTCTTC. The encoded protein is CASSQDIGLGFNEQFF.

The V gene is TRBV5-1, the J gene TRBJ1-2; D uncertain. Germline values: CDR1 SGHRS, CDR2 YFSETQ. V was clipped by 4 bases and J by 4 bases, with 29 bases between them. This CDR3 spans 19 amino acids. The CDR3 loop reads CASSEGSKGFQRGTYGYTF. The CDR3 bases are TGCGCCAGCAGCGAGGGTAGCAAAGGATTTCAACGAGGCACCTATGGCTACACCTTC. Variable domain in full (rest from reference TRBV5-1 and TRBJ1-2): KAGVTQTPRYLIKTRGQQVTLSCSPISGHRSVSWYQQTPGQGLQFLFEYFSETQRNKGNFPGRFSGRQFSNSRSEMNVSTLELGDSALYLCASSEGSKGFQRGTYGYTFGSGTRLTVV.

The chain has TRBV27 and TRBJ2-3; D not certain. This CDR3 spans 15 amino acids. The V end was cut by 3 bases, the J end by 0 bases, with 10 bases between. CDR1 is MNHEY and CDR2 is SMNVEV in the germline V gene (reference sequence). The CDR3 here is CASSFSVTSTDTQYF. Written as DNA, the CDR3 is TGTGCCAGCAGTTTTTCCGTGACTAGCACAGATACGCAGTATTTT.

The V gene is TRBV6-1, the J gene TRBJ2-3, with TRBD1 matching over 7 bases. Looked up from germline, CDR1 is MNHNS and CDR2 is SASEGT. This CDR3 spans 16 amino acids. Trimming removed 4 bases from V and 0 bases from J; junction bases left unmatched: 7. The CDR3 bases are TGTGCCAGCAGTGCCCGACAGGGACGAAGCACAGATACGCAGTATTTT. This gives the protein CASSARQGRSTDTQYF.

In its sample, this clone was seen once. The chain couples TRBV5-4 to TRBJ2-7, with 7 bases aligning to TRBD2. The CDR3 is 14 residues long. Germline V CDR1 and CDR2: SGHNT, YYREEE (reference sequence). After removal of 4 bases from V and 0 bases from J, the junction contained 4 bases not matched to a gene. CDR3 bases: TGTGCCAGCAGCACGCGGGGGAGCTCCTACGAGCAGTACTTC. Its translation is CASSTRGSSYEQYF.

This chain links TRBV19 with TRBJ2-1; D gene uncertain. V lost 5 bases and J lost 8, with 4 bases in between. The CDR3 extends over 10 amino acids. Germline assignment: CDR1 LNHDA and CDR2 SQIVND (reference sequence). The chain's CDR3 is CASSGYEQFF. The CDR3 region has the DNA TGTGCCAGTAGTGGTTATGAGCAGTTCTTC.

This clone appeared a few times. The J gene is TRBJ1-5, the V gene TRBV6-5, with 11 positions matching TRBD1. Per germline, CDR1 MNHEY and CDR2 SVGAGI. The CDR3 is 15 amino acids. V shed 6 bases, J shed 5 bases, and the junction held 6 bases outside the gene matches. CDR3 sequence: CASRRTGGVHQPQHF. The CDR3 coding sequence is TGTGCCAGCAGACGGACAGGGGGCGTCCATCAGCCCCAGCATTTT.

Only one count was recorded for this clone. V and J are TRBV2 and TRBJ1-2, with D perhaps TRBD1 (6 bases). The CDR3 is made up of 14 amino acids. CDR1 is SNHLY, CDR2 FYNNEI, per germline. The germline V and J ends were trimmed by 6 bases and 0 bases, with 11 bases remaining between them. The CDR3 nucleotides read TGTGCCAGCAGCGTACAGGGTCCTAACTATGGCTACACCTTC. Protein product: CASSVQGPNYGYTF.

J is TRBJ1-3 and V is TRBV10-3; 10 positions agree with TRBD1. Per germline, CDR1 ENHRY and CDR2 SYGVKD. Losses at the gene ends were 7 bases for V and 2 bases for J; bases not matched to a gene: 5. The length of the CDR3 is 15 residues. CDR3 sequence: CAIKLTGGPGNTIYF. CDR3 in DNA: TGTGCCATCAAGCTGACAGGGGGCCCTGGAAACACCATATATTTT.

The CDR3, as DNA: TGCGCCAGCAGTGAGGCCCAGCGGGGCAATCAGCCCCAGCATTTT. It translates to CASSEAQRGNQPQHF. The V gene is TRBV10-2, the J gene TRBJ1-5; D not certain. Looked up from germline, CDR1 is WSHSY and CDR2 is SAAADI. The CDR3 has 15 residues. Trimming took off 2 bases at V and 2 bases at J, with 10 bases between the two ends.

CDR3 sequence reads: CASSLSLATNEKLFF. CDR3 DNA: TGTGCCAGCAGTTTATCGCTAGCAACTAATGAAAAACTGTTTTTT. V and J are TRBV27 and TRBJ1-4, with D unclear. There are 15 residues in the CDR3. Trimming shortened V by 0 bases and J by 0 bases, and 5 bases separated the two germline ends. Germline V lookup: CDR1 MNHEY, CDR2 SMNVEV (reference sequence).

This clone was detected once. The V and J genes are TRBV9 and TRBJ2-3; 9 bases are shared with TRBD2. The V gene end was trimmed by 7 bases and the J gene end by 1 base; junction bases not matched to a gene: 10. Germline loops: CDR1 SGDLS, CDR2 YYNGEE. The CDR3 length is 16 residues. CDR3 nucleotides: TGTGCCAGCTCCGTGTCCCCTAGCGGGGGCACAGATACGCAGTATTTT. Encoded protein: CASSVSPSGGTDTQYF.

The rearrangement joins TRBV2 to TRBJ2-7; 8 bases align to TRBD1. The CDR3 contains 16 residues. In germline, CDR1 is SNHLY, CDR2 FYNNEI. V dropped 3 bases and J dropped 3; count of bases not matched to a gene: 10. The CDR3: CASSETIGTGVYEQYF. The CDR3 bases are TGTGCCAGCAGTGAGACGATCGGGACAGGAGTCTACGAGCAGTACTTC.

This clone was recorded a few times. The chain employs TRBV7-8 and TRBJ2-7, with D hard to call. Germline values: CDR1 SGHVS, CDR2 FQNEAQ. The CDR3 totals 13 residues. Trimming took 1 base from V and 4 from J, leaving 8 bases between them. CDR3 in amino acids: CASSLESGYEQYF. As DNA, the CDR3 is TGTGCCAGCAGCTTAGAGAGTGGGTACGAGCAGTACTTC.

This clone was recorded a few times. The CDR3 here is CASSPSPADRAYTF. The DNA of the CDR3 is TGTGCCAGCAGCCCGTCCCCCGCGGACAGGGCCTACACCTTC. The rearrangement uses TRBV5-4 and TRBJ1-2; 8 positions agree with TRBD1. Germline V gene lookup returns CDR1 SGHNT and CDR2 YYREEE (reference sequence). The CDR3 is 14 residues long. The V segment lost 4 bases and the J segment 10 bases; nucleotides outside the gene matches: 12.

The V and J genes are TRBV5-1 and TRBJ2-7, with unresolved D. Germline CDR1 reads SGHRS; CDR2 reads YFSETQ. V was clipped by 0 bases and J by 4 bases, with 8 bases between them. The CDR3 is 13 residues long. The CDR3 loop reads CASSLAGSYEQYF. The CDR3, as DNA: TGCGCCAGCAGCTTGGCAGGTTCTTACGAGCAGTACTTC.

The table lists this clone with a few counts. This chain's CDR3 is CASAGVHTDTQYF. The CDR3 DNA sequence: TGCGCCAGCGCTGGGGTACACACAGATACGCAGTATTTT. The rearrangement joins TRBV5-1 to TRBJ2-3; D gene ambiguous. The CDR3 extends over 13 amino acids. Trimming removed 7 bases from V and 2 bases from J, with 11 bases in between. Per the germline V gene, CDR1 is SGHRS and CDR2 is YFSETQ.

Within the sample, this clone is large (0.1 to 1%). The chain combines TRBV27 with TRBJ2-3; the D is unclear. CDR3 length: 14 residues. The germline V gene has CDR1 MNHEY and CDR2 SMNVEV (reference sequence). V shed 6 bases and J shed 3 bases, with 13 bases lying between them. In nucleotides, the CDR3 is TGTGCCAGCAGCTTGACATTTTCTACAGATACGCAGTATTTT. It specifies CASSLTFSTDTQYF.

This clone was observed a handful of times. The chain has TRBV28 and TRBJ1-4; D call uncertain. This CDR3 spans 14 amino acids. The germline V and J ends were trimmed by 3 bases and 4 bases, with 9 bases remaining between them. Germline values: CDR1 MDHEN, CDR2 SYDVKM. CDR3 in amino acids: CASSFEQNNEKLFF. CDR3 nucleotide sequence: TGTGCCAGCAGTTTTGAACAGAATAATGAAAAACTGTTTTTT.

The CDR3 region is CASSRQGAVGYTF. The CDR3 nucleotides read TGTGCCAGTAGTCGGCAGGGGGCGGTTGGCTACACCTTC. The V gene is TRBV19, the J gene TRBJ1-2, with 8 bases aligning to TRBD1. V trimming: 5 bases; J trimming: 7 bases; junction bases outside the gene matches: 6. Germline CDR1 and CDR2: LNHDA and SQIVND (reference sequence). CDR3 length equals 13 residues.

The rearrangement links TRBV19 to TRBJ2-2, with TRBD1 matching over 8 bases. The trim removed 3 bases at V and 5 bases at J, leaving 8 bases unmatched. The germline V gene encodes CDR1 LNHDA and CDR2 SQIVND (reference sequence). The CDR3 spans 16 residues. The CDR3 DNA is TGTGCCAGTAGTATCGAGGACAGGGCGGGGACCGGGGAGCTGTTTTTT. It yields the protein CASSIEDRAGTGELFF.

The gene calls are TRBV14 and TRBJ2-1, with 9 bases lining up with TRBD1. Germline V gene sequence: CDR1 SGHDN, CDR2 FVKESK. This CDR3 comprises 15 residues. The J segment lost 6 bases and the V segment lost 4 bases, leaving 7 bases of the junction unmatched. The CDR3 bases are TGTGCCAGCAGCCCCGGACAGGGGTCGGTCAATGAGCAGTTCTTC. It yields the protein CASSPGQGSVNEQFF.

By its share, this clone is medium-sized (0.01 to 0.1%). The chain carries TRBV5-4 and TRBJ2-2; D gene uncertain. This CDR3 comprises 13 residues. Germline-derived CDR1 and CDR2 are SGHNT and YYREEE (reference sequence). V shed 1 base and J shed 6 bases, with 7 bases lying between them. Here the CDR3 DNA reads TGTGCCAGCAGCTTGACGGTTTCCGGGGAGCTGTTTTTT. It encodes CASSLTVSGELFF.